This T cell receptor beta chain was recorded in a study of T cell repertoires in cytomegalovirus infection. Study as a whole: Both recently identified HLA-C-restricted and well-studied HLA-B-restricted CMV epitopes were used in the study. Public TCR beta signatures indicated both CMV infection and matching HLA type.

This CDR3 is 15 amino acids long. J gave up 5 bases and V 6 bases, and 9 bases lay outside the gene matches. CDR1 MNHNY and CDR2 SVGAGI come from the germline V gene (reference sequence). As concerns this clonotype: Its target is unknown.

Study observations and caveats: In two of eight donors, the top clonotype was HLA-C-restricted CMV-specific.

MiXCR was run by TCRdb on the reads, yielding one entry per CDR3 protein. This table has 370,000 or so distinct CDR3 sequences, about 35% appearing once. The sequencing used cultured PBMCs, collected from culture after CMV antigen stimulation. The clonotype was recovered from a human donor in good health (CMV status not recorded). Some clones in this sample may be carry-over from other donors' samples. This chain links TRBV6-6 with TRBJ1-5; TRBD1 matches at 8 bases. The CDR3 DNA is TGTGCCAGCAGCTCCGGGACAGGCCCGCATCAGCCCCAGCATTTT. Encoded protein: CASSSGTGPHQPQHF.